The rows below give T cell receptor beta chains drawn from one sample of a study of cytomegalovirus exposure and HLA in healthy donors. The protocol was immunoSEQ multiplex PCR, while the TCRdb copy is restricted to in-frame clones and leaves out a portion. Among 150,000 to 200,000 clones, more than 60% were seen once, and the ten largest hold roughly 7.8%. The material sequenced was PBMCs. All receptors derive from a middle-aged woman in good health and CMV-seropositive. The CDR3 runs from the conserved cysteine through the conserved F or W. The order of the fields is CDR3 protein, CDR3 DNA, clone size, V gene, J gene, D gene. The D gene is left open where the match is weak. Clone size, where shown, is once, few, many, or a class for clones that have expanded.

cdr3_aa: CASSQMGGGLYGEQFF
cdr3_nt: TGTGCCAGCAGCCAAATGGGGGGAGGCCTCTACGGAGAGCAGTTCTTC
clone_size: .
v_call: TRBV7-2
j_call: TRBJ2-1
d_call: .

cdr3_aa: CASSPTSTSRYEQFF
cdr3_nt: TGTGCCAGTAGCCCTACATCGACTAGTCGCTATGAGCAGTTCTTC
clone_size: .
v_call: TRBV19
j_call: TRBJ2-1
d_call: .

cdr3_aa: CASSPGTSARGVIVQFF
cdr3_nt: TGTGCCAGCTCACCAGGGACTAGCGCCAGAGGGGTTATCGTGCAGTTCTTC
clone_size: .
v_call: TRBV18
j_call: TRBJ2-1
d_call: TRBD2

cdr3_aa: CASSHDFRADREQFF
cdr3_nt: TGTGCCAGCAGCCACGACTTTCGTGCGGACAGGGAGCAGTTCTTC
clone_size: .
v_call: TRBV11-3
j_call: TRBJ2-1
d_call: TRBD1

cdr3_aa: CASSAAGGTDTQYF
cdr3_nt: TGTGCCAGCAGTGCCGCGGGAGGCACAGATACGCAGTATTTT
clone_size: .
v_call: TRBV6-4
j_call: TRBJ2-3
d_call: TRBD2

cdr3_aa: CASSQLGTVSGNTIYF
cdr3_nt: TGTGCCAGCAGCCAACTCGGGACAGTTTCTGGAAACACCATATATTTT
clone_size: .
v_call: TRBV7-9
j_call: TRBJ1-3
d_call: TRBD1

cdr3_aa: CASSFRTSGRSRELFF
cdr3_nt: TGTGCCAGCAGTTTTCGGACTAGCGGGAGATCCAGGGAGCTGTTTTTT
clone_size: few
v_call: TRBV27
j_call: TRBJ2-2
d_call: TRBD2

cdr3_aa: CASSIFTDRRLPYGYTF
cdr3_nt: TGTGCCAGTAGTATCTTCACGGACAGGCGACTCCCCTATGGCTACACCTTC
clone_size: .
v_call: TRBV19
j_call: TRBJ1-2
d_call: TRBD1

cdr3_aa: CASSIVVLGGEQYF
cdr3_nt: TGTGCCAGTAGTATAGTTGTCCTCGGGGGCGAGCAGTACTTC
clone_size: .
v_call: TRBV19
j_call: TRBJ2-7
d_call: .

cdr3_aa: CASRPPGGKLNTEAFF
cdr3_nt: TGTGCCAGCAGGCCCCCGGGGGGTAAGCTGAACACTGAAGCTTTCTTT
clone_size: few
v_call: TRBV2
j_call: TRBJ1-1
d_call: .

cdr3_aa: CSVKRTGDEKLFF
cdr3_nt: TGCAGCGTTAAAAGGACAGGGGATGAAAAACTGTTTTTT
clone_size: .
v_call: TRBV29-1
j_call: TRBJ1-4
d_call: TRBD1

cdr3_aa: CASMGRVGPGNTIYF
cdr3_nt: TGTGCCAGCATGGGGAGAGTCGGCCCTGGAAACACCATATATTTT
clone_size: .
v_call: TRBV7-8
j_call: TRBJ1-3
d_call: .

cdr3_aa: CASSFQGARGEAFF
cdr3_nt: TGTGCCAGCAGCTTTCAGGGGGCGCGGGGCGAAGCTTTCTTT
clone_size: .
v_call: TRBV7-9
j_call: TRBJ1-1
d_call: TRBD1

cdr3_aa: CSVEGGPRGKNIQYF
cdr3_nt: TGCAGCGTTGAAGGGGGACCACGGGGGAAAAACATTCAGTACTTC
clone_size: once
v_call: TRBV29-1
j_call: TRBJ2-4
d_call: .

cdr3_aa: CASSLSFRQGASQPQHF
cdr3_nt: TGTGCCAGCAGTTTATCGTTTAGACAGGGGGCGTCTCAGCCCCAGCATTTT
clone_size: few
v_call: TRBV28
j_call: TRBJ1-5
d_call: TRBD1

cdr3_aa: CASSQPGTSDHNEQFF
cdr3_nt: TGCGCCAGCAGCCAACCCGGGACTAGCGACCACAATGAGCAGTTCTTC
clone_size: .
v_call: TRBV4-1
j_call: TRBJ2-1
d_call: TRBD2

cdr3_aa: CASSLIRGSGANVLTF
cdr3_nt: TGTGCCAGCAGCTTAATACGGGGGTCAGGGGCCAACGTCCTGACTTTC
clone_size: .
v_call: TRBV7-2
j_call: TRBJ2-6
d_call: .

cdr3_aa: CASSYHKYEQYF
cdr3_nt: TGTGCCAGCAGTTATCACAAGTACGAGCAGTACTTC
clone_size: .
v_call: TRBV28
j_call: TRBJ2-7
d_call: .

cdr3_aa: CASSAIHGENTEAFF
cdr3_nt: TGTGCCAGCAGTGCTATTCATGGAGAGAACACTGAAGCTTTCTTT
clone_size: .
v_call: TRBV6-1
j_call: TRBJ1-1
d_call: .

cdr3_aa: CASSRGLAGVGSYNEQFF
cdr3_nt: TGTGCCAGCAGCAGGGGACTAGCGGGAGTTGGGTCCTACAATGAGCAGTTCTTC
clone_size: .
v_call: TRBV7-6
j_call: TRBJ2-1
d_call: TRBD2

cdr3_aa: CATPLTLSYEQYF
cdr3_nt: TGTGCCACCCCACTCACCCTCTCCTACGAGCAGTACTTC
clone_size: .
v_call: TRBV25-1
j_call: TRBJ2-7
d_call: .

cdr3_aa: CASSARTGTTYEQYF
cdr3_nt: TGTGCCAGCAGCGCCAGGACAGGGACGACCTACGAGCAGTACTTC
clone_size: .
v_call: TRBV28
j_call: TRBJ2-7
d_call: TRBD1

cdr3_aa: CASSQGQGAGAFF
cdr3_nt: TGTGCCAGCAGTCAGGGACAGGGGGCCGGAGCTTTCTTT
clone_size: .
v_call: TRBV6-6
j_call: TRBJ1-1
d_call: TRBD1

cdr3_aa: CASSQVYREGNEQFF
cdr3_nt: TGCGCCAGCAGCCAAGTTTACCGGGAGGGTAATGAGCAGTTCTTC
clone_size: .
v_call: TRBV4-1
j_call: TRBJ2-1
d_call: TRBD2

cdr3_aa: CASSRGGQGNTEAFF
cdr3_nt: TGTGCCAGCAGCCGCGGGGGACAGGGAAACACTGAAGCTTTCTTT
clone_size: .
v_call: TRBV11-2
j_call: TRBJ1-1
d_call: TRBD1

cdr3_aa: CASSVGLAPNTGELFF
cdr3_nt: TGTGCCAGCAGCGTAGGTCTAGCGCCGAACACCGGGGAGCTGTTTTTT
clone_size: .
v_call: TRBV9
j_call: TRBJ2-2
d_call: .

cdr3_aa: CASSYGQGTTNEKLFF
cdr3_nt: TGTGCCAGCAGTTACGGACAGGGGACAACTAATGAAAAACTGTTTTTT
clone_size: .
v_call: TRBV6-5
j_call: TRBJ1-4
d_call: TRBD1

cdr3_aa: CASSFRANTEAFF
cdr3_nt: TGTGCCAGCAGCTTCAGGGCGAACACTGAAGCTTTCTTT
clone_size: few
v_call: TRBV11-2
j_call: TRBJ1-1
d_call: .

cdr3_aa: CASSPLGARRTYEQYF
cdr3_nt: TGTGCCAGCAGTCCTCTAGGGGCTAGACGGACCTACGAGCAGTACTTC
clone_size: .
v_call: TRBV27
j_call: TRBJ2-7
d_call: .

cdr3_aa: CASRDRSSYEQYF
cdr3_nt: TGTGCCAGCCGGGACAGGAGCTCCTACGAGCAGTACTTC
clone_size: .
v_call: TRBV28
j_call: TRBJ2-7
d_call: TRBD1

cdr3_aa: CASSLTGMGTDTQYF
cdr3_nt: TGTGCCAGCAGCTTAACAGGGATGGGCACAGATACGCAGTATTTT
clone_size: once
v_call: TRBV11-2
j_call: TRBJ2-3
d_call: .

cdr3_aa: CASSQGMTGAYEQYF
cdr3_nt: TGTGCCAGCAGCCAAGGCATGACAGGGGCCTACGAGCAGTACTTC
clone_size: .
v_call: TRBV11-3
j_call: TRBJ2-7
d_call: TRBD1

cdr3_aa: CASSIQSGDRSTF
cdr3_nt: TGTGCCAGTAGTATCCAGTCCGGGGATCGCTCCACCTTC
clone_size: few
v_call: TRBV19
j_call: TRBJ1-2
d_call: .

cdr3_aa: CASSLTGETEAFF
cdr3_nt: TGTGCCAGCAGCTTGACAGGGGAAACTGAAGCTTTCTTT
clone_size: .
v_call: TRBV5-4
j_call: TRBJ1-1
d_call: TRBD1

cdr3_aa: CASSRGQVYGYTF
cdr3_nt: TGTGCCAGCAGCCGAGGACAGGTCTATGGCTACACCTTC
clone_size: .
v_call: TRBV9
j_call: TRBJ1-2
d_call: TRBD1

cdr3_aa: CASSPGTSVSTDTQYF
cdr3_nt: TGTGCCAGCAGCCCCGGGACTAGCGTTAGCACAGATACGCAGTATTTT
clone_size: .
v_call: TRBV11-2
j_call: TRBJ2-3
d_call: TRBD2

cdr3_aa: CASSPAGTSGSYEQFF
cdr3_nt: TGTGCCAGCAGCCCTGCCGGGACTAGCGGGAGCTATGAGCAGTTCTTC
clone_size: few
v_call: TRBV7-2
j_call: TRBJ2-1
d_call: TRBD2

cdr3_aa: CASSPGQGANYGYTF
cdr3_nt: TGCGCCAGCAGCCCGGGACAGGGGGCTAACTATGGCTACACCTTC
clone_size: .
v_call: TRBV5-1
j_call: TRBJ1-2
d_call: TRBD1

cdr3_aa: CASSAGQTYEQYF
cdr3_nt: TGTGCCAGTAGTGCCGGACAGACCTACGAGCAGTACTTC
clone_size: .
v_call: TRBV19
j_call: TRBJ2-7
d_call: .

cdr3_aa: CASSIQAGGRYEQYF
cdr3_nt: TGTGCCAGTAGTATCCAAGCGGGAGGAAGATACGAGCAGTACTTC
clone_size: few
v_call: TRBV19
j_call: TRBJ2-7
d_call: TRBD2

cdr3_aa: CASSLDLVARPQHF
cdr3_nt: TGTGCCAGCAGTTTAGACCTGGTAGCAAGGCCCCAGCATTTT
clone_size: .
v_call: TRBV28
j_call: TRBJ1-5
d_call: .

cdr3_aa: CAIQMPGSTEAFF
cdr3_nt: TGTGCCATCCAAATGCCCGGGTCGACTGAAGCTTTCTTT
clone_size: few
v_call: TRBV28
j_call: TRBJ1-1
d_call: .

cdr3_aa: CASSHLGGGANTGELFF
cdr3_nt: TGTGCCAGTAGTCACCTCGGTGGGGGCGCGAACACCGGGGAGCTGTTTTTT
clone_size: .
v_call: TRBV19
j_call: TRBJ2-2
d_call: .

cdr3_aa: CASGQGSGSGNTIYF
cdr3_nt: TGTGCTAGTGGTCAAGGATCGGGGTCTGGAAACACCATATATTTT
clone_size: .
v_call: TRBV12-5
j_call: TRBJ1-3
d_call: .